This T cell receptor (beta chain) comes out of a study of blood T cell repertoires in COVID-19. Across the whole study: Specimens from acute and convalescent COVID-19 originated in the United States, Italy and Spain. T cells, B-cell-depleted T cells, or PBMCs provided the cDNA or gDNA that served as material.

The germline V gene encodes CDR1 KGHDR and CDR2 SFDVKD. The CDR3 length is 14 residues. With V trimmed by 4 bases and J by 6 bases, 2 bases remained unmatched. Libraries were prepared by immunoSEQ multiplex PCR; TCRdb keeps only in-frame clonotypes and omits some of them. The repertoire holds under 95,000 clones, about three quarters seen once, with around 5.8% in the top ten. The chain employs TRBV24-1 and TRBJ1-2; 12 nucleotides align to TRBD1. The sequenced sample consisted of peripheral blood. The sequence was collected from a man between 45 and 60 years old with active or convalescent COVID-19. CDR3 region: CATSDRDRGHGYTF. The CDR3 coding sequence is TGTGCCACCAGTGACCGGGACAGGGGGCATGGCTACACCTTC.